This TCR beta chain derives from a study of molecular identifiers for immune sequencing clone quantification. This clonotype was seen many times. The CDR3 has 14 residues. Germline V gives CDR1 SGHAT, CDR2 FQNNGV. Deletions cut 5 bases from V and 1 base from J, with 9 bases between. Libraries for naive CD8 T cells, which were made from around 20,000 to 1,000,000 sorted cells, drew on 10%, 30% or 50% of the RNA. CD8+CD4-CCR7+CD45RA+ cells were sorted as naive CD8 T cells. For bulk TCR libraries, previously described methods and listed TCR primers were used. MiXCR, run by TCRdb on the PCR reads, gives a single entry per CDR3 protein. This sample has around 480,000 distinct CDR3 sequences, with about a fifth found just once.

Sequenced: naive CD8+ T cells from blood, with Jurkat cell RNA spiked in. Noted subset: FACS-sorted CD8+CD4-CCR7+CD45RA+ naive T cells. The rearrangement links TRBV11-2 to TRBJ2-1, with D perhaps TRBD1 (5 bases). The TCR sequence derives from a human donor in good health. Some libraries in this study had Jurkat cell RNA spiked in. The CDR3 protein is CASSPGLSYNEQFF. CDR3 in DNA: TGTGCCAGCAGCCCAGGGTTGTCCTACAATGAGCAGTTCTTC.